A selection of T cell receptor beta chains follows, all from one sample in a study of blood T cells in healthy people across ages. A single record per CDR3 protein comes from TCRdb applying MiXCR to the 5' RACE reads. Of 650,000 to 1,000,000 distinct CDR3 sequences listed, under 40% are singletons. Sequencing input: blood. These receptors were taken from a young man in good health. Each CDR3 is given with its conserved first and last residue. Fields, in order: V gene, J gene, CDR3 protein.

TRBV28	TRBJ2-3	CASSLGLARQYF
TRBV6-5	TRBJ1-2	CASSGLIGGYTF
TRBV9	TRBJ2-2	CASSGGVGELFF
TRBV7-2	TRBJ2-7	CASSPYFGYEQYF
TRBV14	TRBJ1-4	CASSKASRDINEKLFF
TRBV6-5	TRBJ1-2	CASSGYTF
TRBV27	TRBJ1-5	CASHGTSNSNQPQHF
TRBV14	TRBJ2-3	CASSLLRGDTQYF
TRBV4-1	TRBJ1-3	CASSQVVASDRSGNTIYF
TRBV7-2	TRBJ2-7	CASSFSAGQTYEQYF
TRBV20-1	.	CSARSGCRYEQYF
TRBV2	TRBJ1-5	CASRATDRNQPQHF
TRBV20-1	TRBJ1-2	CSASFTGGPGYTF
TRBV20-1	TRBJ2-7	CSARGEIFSYEQYF
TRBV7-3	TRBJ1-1	CASRPQPTGSTEAFF
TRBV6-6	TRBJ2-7	CANGQGNSYEQYF
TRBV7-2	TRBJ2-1	CASSPRRDLNEQFF
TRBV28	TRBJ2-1	CASSPWTGPDNEQFF
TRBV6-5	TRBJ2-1	CASSYSAGRGGQFF
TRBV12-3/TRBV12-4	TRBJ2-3	CASSRGQGGTDTQYF